This TCR beta chain was recovered during a study of T-cell memory formation after mild COVID-19. In its sample, this clonotype was seen a few times. The antigen is undetermined. After 5'RACE with constant-segment primers, TCR alpha and TCR beta cDNA libraries carrying sample barcodes and UMIs were obtained. TCRdb passed the 5' RACE reads through MiXCR, listing each CDR3 protein once. The sample gives approximately 200,000 distinct CDR3 sequences, 15% to 20% of which show up once; under 2.5% is in the top ten. V dropped 0 bases and J dropped 7 bases, with 13 bases sitting between them. The CDR3 consists of 16 residues. From germline, CDR1 is LGHDT and CDR2 YNNKEL (reference sequence). Study-wide results and limits: From day 15 to 85, contracting clones were balanced between CD4 and CD8, whereas later expanders leaned toward CD4+.

The origin of this receptor is an adult woman who had mild COVID-19 (a few samples of this study predate the infection). Cell type and time point are not known. Material for sequencing was PBMCs or a T cell subset sorted from them (not recorded which). The chain joins TRBV3-1 to TRBJ2-6; D not certain. The CDR3 bases are TGTGCCAGCAGCCAAGAAATCGCCTTCGGAGCCAACGTCCTGACTTTC. It translates to CASSQEIAFGANVLTF.